The T cell receptor (beta chain) under discussion was sequenced for a study of T-cell reconstitution after alpha-beta-depleted transplantation in children listed by TCRdb under 2016. With regard to the full study: The study quantitatively tracked T-cell immune reconstitution after TCRalphabeta/CD19-depleted allogeneic hematopoietic cell transplantation in children using TCR repertoire profiling.

Libraries came from PCR. Sequencing instrument: Illumina HiSeq 2500. To normalize quantification of the TCRbeta repertoire, the TCR libraries were built with molecular barcoding that relied on unique molecular identifiers. TCRdb trimmed the raw reads at Q25, called clones with MiXCR and kept productive beta chains. All rows with the same CDR3 protein become a single entry with the most common DNA and genes. In all, the sample holds 500,000 to 600,000 distinct CDR3 sequences, and around 17% of those were seen once. The ten top clones hold roughly 3.3% of the sample. Notes on this clonotype: No cognate antigen has been identified for it. No qualities accompany the bases; no much larger clone lies one base away.

The material sequenced was PBMCs from the stem cell graft donor, taken from the stem cell graft. The clonotype was recovered from a human donor who donated a stem cell graft to a child with acute lymphoblastic leukemia.

The CDR3 has the sequence CSAAKQGARNQPQHF. The nucleotides are TGCAGTGCTGCCAAACAGGGGGCACGCAATCAGCCCCAGCATTTT. The chain joins TRBV20-1 to TRBJ1-5; 9 bases in between match TRBD1. CDR1 and CDR2 are read off the germline V gene (reference sequence) as DFQATT and SNEGSKA. Taken from cysteine to phenylalanine, the CDR3 has 15 residues. The sequence is cut down to CDR3 DNA, 45 bases in frame from base 1. The junction shows trimming of 5 bases on V and 2 bases on J, and the gene matches do not reach 7 bases of it.